These 26 T cell receptor beta chains originate from one sample sequenced in a study of T cell repertoires in cytomegalovirus infection. Their antigens remain unidentified. A single record per CDR3 protein comes from TCRdb applying MiXCR to the reads. This sample has hundreds of thousands of distinct CDR3 sequences; 33% occur once, and the top ten carry 17%. The sample was cultured PBMCs, taken from culture after CMV antigen stimulation. The receptors here all came from a human donor in good health (CMV status not recorded). Some clones in this sample may be carry-over from other donors' samples.

This sequence joins TRBV7-3 and TRBJ1-2; no clear D gene. V was pared by 3 bases and J by 4 bases, with 9 bases between. This CDR3 is built from 13 residues. Germline V lookup: CDR1 SGHTA, CDR2 FQGTGA. The CDR3 spells CASSLDGVYGYTF. Here the CDR3 DNA reads TGTGCCAGCAGCTTGGACGGAGTCTATGGCTACACCTTC.

V gene TRBV12-3 or TRBV12-4 combines with J gene TRBJ2-1; 13 bases match TRBD2. The ends lost 1 base at V and 3 bases at J; junction bases unmatched: 9. The CDR3 contains 19 residues. CDR3 DNA: TGTGCCAGCAGTTTAGAAGGTTGGGGACTAGCGGGGAACTACAATGAGCAGTTCTTC. It translates to CASSLEGWGLAGNYNEQFF.

This clonotype has more than one count but fewer than ten. The J gene is TRBJ1-5, the V gene TRBV12-3 or TRBV12-4; 8 nucleotides align to TRBD1. The CDR3 extends over 13 amino acids. J gave up 7 bases and V 4 bases, and 3 bases lay outside the gene matches. The CDR3 loop is CASSSGGGQPQHF. Written as DNA, the CDR3 is TGTGCCAGCAGTTCAGGGGGCGGACAGCCCCAGCATTTT.

This clonotype was counted only a few times. The J gene is TRBJ2-5, the V gene TRBV7-6; D may be TRBD1 (6 bases). CDR3 length equals 14 residues. CDR1 is SGHVS and CDR2 is FNYEAQ in the germline V gene. Trimming cost V 5 bases and J 2 bases, with 12 bases left between them. The CDR3 region has the DNA TGTGCCAGCAGCCTTGGACAGTTGCAAGAGACCCAGTACTTC. Its translation: CASSLGQLQETQYF.

The chain combines TRBV7-6 with TRBJ2-1, with a tentative D call TRBD2 (6 bases). V lost 4 bases, J lost 9 bases, and 10 bases lay in between. This CDR3 has 12 amino acids. Germline lookup yields CDR1 SGHVS and CDR2 FNYEAQ. This chain's CDR3 is CASSSGLPEQFF. The CDR3 DNA sequence: TGTGCCAGCAGCTCAGGACTACCTGAGCAGTTCTTC.

In this sample, this clonotype turned up many times. The CDR3 is CASSPIRDGLQGYTF. CDR3 coding DNA: TGTGCCAGCAGCCCAATCAGGGACGGGCTTCAAGGCTACACCTTC. This chain links TRBV11-2 with TRBJ1-2, with D possibly matching TRBD1 (5 bases). The CDR3 is 15 residues long. The germline V gene has CDR1 SGHAT and CDR2 FQNNGV. V was clipped by 5 bases and J by 8 bases, with 21 bases between them.

This clonotype was seen ten or more times. This chain connects TRBV7-8 to TRBJ1-1, with D perhaps TRBD1 (6 bases). The CDR3 loop spans 17 amino acids. CDR1 is SGHVS and CDR2 is FQNEAQ in the germline V gene. V was trimmed by 8 bases and J by 4 bases, leaving 26 bases between them. The chain's CDR3 is CASALGGGWVRGTEAFF. DNA for the CDR3: TGTGCCAGCGCCTTAGGGGGGGGTTGGGTCAGGGGCACTGAAGCTTTCTTT.

The sample holds a few counts of this clonotype. V usage is TRBV5-4 and J usage is TRBJ2-1; 9 bases map to TRBD2. Germline assignment: CDR1 SGHNT and CDR2 YYREEE (reference sequence). The V gene end was trimmed by 5 bases and the J gene end by 3 bases; junction bases not matched to a gene: 15. The CDR3 is made up of 18 amino acids. CDR3 protein: CASSTSAGGLNYYNEQFF. As DNA, the CDR3 is TGTGCCAGCAGTACGTCAGCGGGAGGCCTAAATTACTACAATGAGCAGTTCTTC.

This chain joins TRBV6-6 and TRBJ1-6, with 7 bases lining up with TRBD1. Germline assignment: CDR1 MNHNY and CDR2 SVGAGI (reference sequence). The V and J ends lost 7 bases and 7 bases, in that order; junction bases with no gene match: 10. The CDR3 is made up of 15 amino acids. The CDR3 bases are TGTGCCAGCATTACAGCCGGGACAGCAAATTCACCCCTCCACTTT. Translation: CASITAGTANSPLHF.

This clonotype was found many times. The germline gene is not matched at one end of the junction; a read error may be the cause. The chain is built from TRBV7-2 and TRBJ2-3; TRBD2 agrees at 7 bases. CDR1 and CDR2 from the germline V gene are SGHTA and FQGNSA. The CDR3 contains 11 residues. CDR3 sequence reads: CPIGRRDTQYF. CDR3 in DNA: TGCCCCATCGGGAGGAGAGATACGCAGTATTTT.

This clonotype was seen a handful of times. The rearrangement joins TRBV6-2 or TRBV6-3 to TRBJ1-1; 9 bases map to TRBD1. Trimming removed 7 bases from V and 3 bases from J; junction bases left unmatched: 6. The germline CDR1 and CDR2 sequences are MNHEY and SVGEGT. The CDR3 extends over 14 amino acids. This CDR3 reads CASKKQGADTEAFF. The CDR3 region has the DNA TGTGCCAGCAAAAAACAGGGGGCGGACACTGAAGCTTTCTTT.

This chain links TRBV6-2 or TRBV6-3 with TRBJ2-7; possible D gene TRBD1, 5 bases. CDR1 and CDR2 from the germline V gene are MNHEY and SVGEGT. V was pared by 5 bases and J by 7 bases, with 15 bases between. The CDR3 sequence is 13 residues long. The CDR3 here is CASSNTGALEQYF. The CDR3 DNA reads TGTGCCAGCAGTAATACAGGCGCTTTAGAGCAGTACTTC.

Regarding this clonotype: A much larger clone is a single base away; this may be a read error. The chain recombines TRBV7-2 with TRBJ2-5, with 8 positions matching TRBD1. The CDR3 sequence is 16 residues long. Germline loops: CDR1 SGHTA, CDR2 FQGNSA. The CDR3 spells CASSKQAGQGAETLYF. CDR3 coding DNA: TGTGCCAGCAGCAAACAGGCCGGCCAGGGGGCAGAGACCCTGTACTTC.

This clonotype came up many times. CDR3 sequence: CASSIRGLASLADTQYF. CDR3 nucleotides: TGTGCCAGCAGCATCCGGGGACTAGCCTCTTTGGCAGATACGCAGTATTTT. V is TRBV7-2 and J is TRBJ2-3; TRBD2 matches at 9 bases. The CDR3 loop spans 17 amino acids. Germline trimming cut 5 bases from V and 4 bases from J; bases unmatched to any gene: 13. From germline, CDR1 is SGHTA and CDR2 FQGNSA.

This sequence joins TRBV7-2 and TRBJ1-2; the D gene is possibly TRBD1 (5 bases). CDR3 length equals 13 residues. V gave up 1 base and J gave up 6 bases, with 9 bases separating them. Per the germline V gene, CDR1 is SGHTA and CDR2 is FQGNSA. In DNA form, the CDR3 reads TGTGCCAGCAGCTTAGGGGGGGAACATGGCTACACCTTC. As protein: CASSLGGEHGYTF.

The J gene is TRBJ2-1, the V gene TRBV7-2, with 14 bases matching TRBD2. The CDR3 consists of 17 residues. The V gene end was trimmed by 5 bases and the J gene end by 2 bases; junction bases not matched to a gene: 5. Germline-derived CDR1 and CDR2 are SGHTA and FQGNSA. CDR3 bases: TGTGCCAGCAGCCTAGGACTAGCGGGAGGACCCTACAATGAGCAGTTCTTC. Encoded protein: CASSLGLAGGPYNEQFF. The full variable domain, with the rest looked up from reference TRBV7-2 and TRBJ2-1, is GAGVSQSPSNKVTEKGKDVELRCDPISGHTALYWYRQSLGQGLEFLIYFQGNSAPDKSGLPSDRFSAERTGGSVSTLTIQRTQQEDSAVYLCASSLGLAGGPYNEQFFGPGTRLTVL.

The chain joins TRBV4-1 to TRBJ1-2, with TRBD1 matching over 7 bases. This CDR3 is 15 amino acids long. J lost 2 bases, V lost 1 base, and 4 bases had no gene match. The germline V gene has CDR1 MGHRA and CDR2 YSYEKL. CDR3 sequence (DNA): TGCGCCAGCAGCCAAGGCAGGGGGTCCAACTATGGCTACACCTTC. Translation: CASSQGRGSNYGYTF.

The gene calls are TRBV4-1 and TRBJ2-1, with 9 bases identical to TRBD2. After removal of 3 bases from V and 2 bases from J, the junction contained 5 bases not matched to a gene. CDR3 length: 16 amino acids. The germline V gene has CDR1 MGHRA and CDR2 YSYEKL. In nucleotides, the CDR3 is TGCGCCAGCAGCCAGCGACTAGCGGAGACCTACAATGAGCAGTTCTTC. It encodes CASSQRLAETYNEQFF.

This clonotype was recorded at least ten times. This sequence joins TRBV7-6 and TRBJ1-2; TRBD1 matches at 10 bases. With V trimmed by 5 bases and J by 8 bases, 5 bases remained unmatched. Per germline, CDR1 SGHVS and CDR2 FNYEAQ. The CDR3 is 13 residues long. CDR3 nucleotide sequence: TGTGCCAGCAGCGGGGACAGGGGATACGGCTACACCTTC. Translation gives CASSGDRGYGYTF.

This clonotype was seen a handful of times. V is TRBV4-3 and J is TRBJ1-2; D may be TRBD1 (6 bases). CDR3 length: 19 amino acids. V lost 4 bases, J lost 4 bases, and 28 bases lay in between. The germline gives CDR1 LGHNA, CDR2 YSLEER. CDR3 amino acids: CASSPQGGSEALGSYGYTF. The CDR3 DNA reads TGCGCCAGCAGCCCCCAAGGGGGATCCGAGGCCCTGGGGAGCTATGGCTACACCTTC.

This clonotype was detected only a few times. CDR3 sequence: CASSLNGLAGISGANVLTF. In nucleotides, the CDR3 is TGTGCCAGCAGCTTAAACGGTCTAGCGGGGATCTCTGGGGCCAACGTCCTGACTTTC. The rearrangement links TRBV7-3 to TRBJ2-6, with 9 bases aligning to TRBD2. The CDR3 is 19 amino acids. The junction had 7 bases not matched to a gene; V was cut back by 1 base and J by 0 bases. CDR1 and CDR2 from the germline V gene are SGHTA and FQGTGA.

The V and J genes are TRBV7-6 and TRBJ2-6; no definite D call. Looked up from germline, CDR1 is SGHVS and CDR2 is FNYEAQ. Trimming cost V 5 bases and J 4 bases, with 15 bases left between them. The CDR3 loop spans 16 amino acids. The CDR3 loop reads CASSPEVDSGANVLTF. The CDR3, as DNA: TGTGCCAGCAGCCCCGAGGTGGATAGCGGGGCCAACGTCCTGACTTTC.

CDR3: CASSPNGGDYNEQFF. The CDR3 nucleotides read TGTGCCAGCAGCCCGAATGGGGGGGACTACAATGAGCAGTTCTTC. The chain combines TRBV7-2 with TRBJ2-1; 7 nucleotides match TRBD2. The CDR3 totals 15 residues. J gave up 3 bases and V 5 bases, and 7 bases lay outside the gene matches. The germline V gene has CDR1 SGHTA and CDR2 FQGNSA.

This chain uses TRBV24-1 with TRBJ2-7; no reliable D call. Per the germline V gene, CDR1 is KGHDR and CDR2 is SFDVKD. The CDR3 runs to 13 residues. The ends were cut back, 3 bases at V and 5 bases at J, with 10 bases in the middle. CDR3 in amino acids: CATSDPGRDEQYF. The CDR3 DNA follows: TGTGCCACCAGTGATCCGGGTCGAGACGAGCAGTACTTC.

The rearrangement links TRBV19 to TRBJ1-2, with a weak D call TRBD1 (5 bases). This CDR3 spans 19 amino acids. V dropped 3 bases and J dropped 0 bases, with 23 bases sitting between them. Germline values: CDR1 LNHDA, CDR2 SQIVND (reference sequence). CDR3 region: CASSILGRAGGGANYGYTF. As DNA, the CDR3 is TGTGCCAGTAGTATTCTGGGACGGGCTGGGGGGGGAGCTAACTATGGCTACACCTTC.

The chain uses TRBV7-2 and TRBJ2-1, with a tentative D call TRBD2 (6 bases). This CDR3 spans 21 amino acids. The germline V and J ends were trimmed by 0 bases and 3 bases, with 27 bases remaining between them. Per germline, CDR1 SGHTA and CDR2 FQGNSA. In DNA, the CDR3 is TGTGCCAGCAGCTTAGCGAGGTGGTATGGTAACGCGGGACGGTTCTACAATGAGCAGTTCTTC. Translated: CASSLARWYGNAGRFYNEQFF.